These 12 T cell receptor beta chains share one sample of origin, sequenced in a study of cytomegalovirus exposure and HLA in healthy donors. PCR amplification relied on 60 Vbeta primers (plus 13 Jbeta primers). The data were produced by immunoSEQ multiplex PCR, yet TCRdb's version contains in-frame clones alone and is incomplete. Of fewer than 150,000 clones detected, over 75% appear once; the ten largest clones hold around 2.4%. Sample: PBMCs. These receptors came from a male donor in good health and CMV-seronegative.

Here the CDR3 DNA reads TGTGCCAGCAGCTTGATCCAGGGGGCTTACAATGAGCAGTTCTTC. This translates into CASSLIQGAYNEQFF. The J gene is TRBJ2-1, the V gene TRBV5-4; 8 nucleotides align to TRBD1. The germline gives CDR1 SGHNT, CDR2 YYREEE (reference sequence). This CDR3 has 15 amino acids. Trimming removed 1 base from V and 4 bases from J; junction bases left unmatched: 4.

The CDR3 bases are TGTGCCAGCAGCCGTATGTACCAAGAGACCCAGTACTTC. This sequence encodes CASSRMYQETQYF. V and J are TRBV11-2 and TRBJ2-5; no clear D gene. V was pared by 5 bases and J by 0 bases, with 7 bases between. The CDR3 runs to 13 residues. CDR1 SGHAT and CDR2 FQNNGV come from the germline V gene.

This clone was detected only a few times. In DNA form, the CDR3 reads TGTGCCAGCAGCCCCCTTCGGGGGGGGGAGCTGTTTTTT. The encoded protein is CASSPLRGGELFF. The chain couples TRBV9 to TRBJ2-2; D is perhaps TRBD2 (6 bases). This CDR3 spans 13 amino acids. Germline CDR1 SGDLS, CDR2 YYNGEE. V gave up 4 bases and J gave up 8 bases, with 12 bases separating them.

The chain carries TRBV7-9 and TRBJ2-2; D is undetermined. Germline CDR1 is SEHNR and CDR2 is FQNEAQ (reference sequence). V shed 2 bases and J shed 2 bases, with 9 bases lying between them. The CDR3 has 15 residues. Here the CDR3 reads CASSLSYINTGELFF. CDR3 DNA: TGTGCCAGCAGCTTAAGTTACATTAACACCGGGGAGCTGTTTTTT.

The CDR3, as DNA: TGTGCCAGCTCACCAGACAGGCGTCAAGAGACCCAGTACTTC. It specifies CASSPDRRQETQYF. This chain uses TRBV18 with TRBJ2-5; TRBD1 is a possible D gene (6 bases). The V and J ends lost 2 bases and 2 bases respectively, with 9 bases between them. The CDR3 totals 14 residues. Looked up from germline, CDR1 is KGHSH and CDR2 is LQKENI.

The V gene is TRBV21-1, the J gene TRBJ1-1; the table's D call of TRBD1 was not tested on the DNA. TRBV21-1 is a pseudogene. The CDR3 contains 11 residues. The CDR3 coding sequence is TGCGACAACAGGGTGGACACTGAAGCTTTCTTT. It specifies CDNRVDTEAFF.

This chain connects TRBV7-9 to TRBJ2-3; 10 nucleotides align to TRBD2. The germline V gene has CDR1 SEHNR and CDR2 FQNEAQ (reference sequence). The CDR3 sequence is 16 residues long. With 0 bases clipped from V and 2 bases from J, the junction kept 2 bases outside the gene matches. In DNA, the CDR3 is TGTGCCAGCAGCTTAGCCCTAGCGGGAGTCACAGATACGCAGTATTTT. It translates to CASSLALAGVTDTQYF.

The chain uses TRBV2 and TRBJ2-3; 8 bases match TRBD2. After removal of 5 bases from V and 1 base from J, the junction contained 2 bases not matched to a gene. CDR3 length: 14 amino acids. From germline, CDR1 is SNHLY and CDR2 FYNNEI. The CDR3 coding sequence is TGTGCCAGCAGTACTAGCGGACGCACAGATACGCAGTATTTT. The encoded protein is CASSTSGRTDTQYF. Complete variable domain (other parts from reference TRBV2 and TRBJ2-3): EPEVTQTPSHQVTQMGQEVILRCVPISNHLYFYWYRQILGQKVEFLVSFYNNEISEKSEIFDDQFSVERPDGSNFTLKIRSTKLEDSAMYFCASSTSGRTDTQYFGPGTRLTVL.

The chain has TRBV2 and TRBJ1-4; 10 nucleotides line up with TRBD1. There are 14 residues in the CDR3. Trimming removed 6 bases from V and 5 bases from J; junction bases left unmatched: 3. CDR1 and CDR2 (germline): SNHLY, FYNNEI. CDR3 nucleotide sequence: TGTGCCAGCAGGGGACAGGGGAAGAATGAAAAACTGTTTTTT. Residues: CASRGQGKNEKLFF.

This clone was seen a handful of times. The chain is built from TRBV13 and TRBJ1-2; D is ambiguous. The V gene lost 5 bases and the J gene lost 4 bases, with 17 bases spanning the gap. The CDR3 totals 15 residues. From germline, CDR1 is PRHDT and CDR2 FYEKMQ (reference sequence). The CDR3 sequence: CASSGIPLGAYGYTF. The CDR3 DNA follows: TGTGCCAGCAGCGGTATCCCATTGGGAGCCTATGGCTACACCTTC.

The chain carries TRBV7-9 and TRBJ1-1; 8 nucleotides align to TRBD1. Trimming cost V 5 bases and J 11 bases; bases outside gene matches: 13. CDR1 and CDR2 (germline): SEHNR, FQNEAQ (reference sequence). The CDR3 contains 14 residues. CDR3 amino acids: CASSPGTGRRGAFF. The CDR3 coding sequence is TGTGCCAGCAGCCCAGGGACAGGCAGACGAGGGGCTTTCTTT.

The chain uses TRBV7-8 and TRBJ2-1; D is perhaps TRBD2 (5 bases). CDR1 SGHVS and CDR2 FQNEAQ come from the germline V gene. Trimming pared 3 bases from V and 3 bases from J, leaving 12 bases between. The CDR3 length is 15 residues. The CDR3 DNA is TGTGCCAGCAGCTTCCGGGGAGCGAGCTACAATGAGCAGTTCTTC. It specifies CASSFRGASYNEQFF. The full variable domain, completed using reference TRBV7-8 and TRBJ2-1, is GAGVSQSPRYKVAKRGQDVALRCDPISGHVSLFWYQQALGQGPEFLTYFQNEAQLDKSGLPSDRFFAERPEGSVSTLKIQRTQQEDSAVYLCASSFRGASYNEQFFGPGTRLTVL.